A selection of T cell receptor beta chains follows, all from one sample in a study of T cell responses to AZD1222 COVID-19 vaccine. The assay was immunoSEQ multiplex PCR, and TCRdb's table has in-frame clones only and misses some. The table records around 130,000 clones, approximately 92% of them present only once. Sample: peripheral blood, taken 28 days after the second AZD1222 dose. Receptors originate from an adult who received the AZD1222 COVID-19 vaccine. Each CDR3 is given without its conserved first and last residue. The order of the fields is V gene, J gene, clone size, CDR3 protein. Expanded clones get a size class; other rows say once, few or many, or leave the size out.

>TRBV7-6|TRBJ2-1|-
ASSTGTSGVSSYNEQF
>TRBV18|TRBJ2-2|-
ASSPLTDTGELF
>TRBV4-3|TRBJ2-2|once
ASSRKGFGGTGELF
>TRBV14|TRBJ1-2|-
ASSPTGIYGYT
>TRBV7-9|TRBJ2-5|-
ASSFDTSLGTQY
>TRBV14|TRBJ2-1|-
ASSQDLGAGGSYNEQF
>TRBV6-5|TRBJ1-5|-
ASSTGTGGQPQH
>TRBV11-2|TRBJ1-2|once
ASARTDLWEGYT
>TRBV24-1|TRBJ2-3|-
ATPTPGARVADTQY
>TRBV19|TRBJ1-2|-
ASSTGFGYT
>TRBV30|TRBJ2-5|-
AWSAPGVSGRARWETQY
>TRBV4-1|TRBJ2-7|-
ASSQDLGRRLDEQY
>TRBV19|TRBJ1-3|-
ASSSGAYSGNTIY
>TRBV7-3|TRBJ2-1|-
ASSLLAPSSYNEQF
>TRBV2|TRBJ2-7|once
ARGAGKSYEQY
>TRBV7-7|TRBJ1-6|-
ASSPGQGNSPLH